This T cell receptor (beta chain) came from a study of T cell clonotyping in hematopoietic cell transplantation. Profiling relied on immunoSEQ multiplex PCR, and the TCRdb table lists in-frame clones only, not all of them. The data show about 10,000 clones, 89% seen once. V was trimmed by 2 bases and J by 1 base, leaving 11 bases between them. The CDR3 is made up of 15 amino acids. CDR1 ENHRY and CDR2 SYGVKD come from the germline V gene. In this sample, this clone turned up a few times. Its target is unknown. The study's findings and limits: No sorting was done, leaving CD4 and CD8 contributions mixed.

This clonotype was obtained from a female patient aged 55-70 years who had an allogeneic stem cell transplant from an unrelated donor, so the T cells may come from the graft donor. Some clones in this sample may be carry-over from other donors' samples. Sequencing used PBMCs, obtained 100 days after allogeneic stem cell transplant. The chain uses TRBV10-3 and TRBJ1-1; D gene unclear. The CDR3 region has the DNA TGTGCCATCAGTGAGCCCCGGAGCCCGAACACTGAAGCTTTCTTT. Residues: CAISEPRSPNTEAFF.